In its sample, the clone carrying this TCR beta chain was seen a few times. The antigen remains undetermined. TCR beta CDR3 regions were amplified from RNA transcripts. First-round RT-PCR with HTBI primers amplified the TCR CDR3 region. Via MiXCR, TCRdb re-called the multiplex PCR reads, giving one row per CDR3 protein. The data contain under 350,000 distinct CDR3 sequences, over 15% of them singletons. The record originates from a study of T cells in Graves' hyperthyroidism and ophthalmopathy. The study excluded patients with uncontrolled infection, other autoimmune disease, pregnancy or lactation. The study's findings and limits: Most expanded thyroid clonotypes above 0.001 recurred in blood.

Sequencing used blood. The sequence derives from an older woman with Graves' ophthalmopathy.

CDR3 residues: CSAIAGGPNTEAFF. The CDR3 DNA sequence: TGCAGTGCTATCGCAGGGGGCCCGAACACTGAAGCTTTCTTT. The J gene is TRBJ1-1, the V gene TRBV20-1; TRBD1 aligns across 8 bases. V shed 4 bases and J 1 base; nucleotides not matched to a gene: 5. CDR1 is DFQATT, CDR2 SNEGSKA, per germline (reference sequence). The CDR3 is 14 residues long.